This T cell receptor (beta chain) was profiled in a study of blood T cell repertoires in COVID-19. Study-wide background: In each case, the material was cDNA or gDNA derived from T cells, B-cell-depleted T cells, or PBMCs.

Germline V CDR1 and CDR2: MNHEY, SMNVEV (reference sequence). Trimming left V 2 bases short and J 9 bases short, with 11 bases between. The CDR3 runs 13 residues. TCRdb keeps only in-frame clones here, not all; method: immunoSEQ multiplex PCR. The sample has about 120,000 clones, about 74% seen once. The sequencing input was peripheral blood. The rearrangement joins TRBV27 to TRBJ2-1; D is uncertain. This receptor was taken from a man in his 70s with acute or convalescent COVID-19. The CDR3 DNA reads TGTGCCAGCAGTTTAACTTTAGCTGTTGAGCAGTTCTTC. It specifies CASSLTLAVEQFF.